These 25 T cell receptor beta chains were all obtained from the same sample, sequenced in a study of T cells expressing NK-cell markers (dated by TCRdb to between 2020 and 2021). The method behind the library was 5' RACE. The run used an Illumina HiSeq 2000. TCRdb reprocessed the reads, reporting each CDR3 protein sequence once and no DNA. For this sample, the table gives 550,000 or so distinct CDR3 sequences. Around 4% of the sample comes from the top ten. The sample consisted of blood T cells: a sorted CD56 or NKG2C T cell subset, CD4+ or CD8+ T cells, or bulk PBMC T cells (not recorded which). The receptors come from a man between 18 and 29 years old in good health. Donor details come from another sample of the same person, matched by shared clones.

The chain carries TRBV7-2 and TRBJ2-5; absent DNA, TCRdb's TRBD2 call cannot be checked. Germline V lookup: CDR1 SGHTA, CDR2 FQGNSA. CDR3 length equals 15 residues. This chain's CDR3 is CASSSGSGSMGTQYF.

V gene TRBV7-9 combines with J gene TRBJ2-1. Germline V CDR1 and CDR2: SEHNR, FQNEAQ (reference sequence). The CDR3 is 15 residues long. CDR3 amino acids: CASSSGPYPGDEQFF.

The CDR3 loop reads CASSTGSGPNEQFF. V is TRBV27 and J is TRBJ2-1; without DNA, the TCRdb call of TRBD1 cannot be checked. The length of the CDR3 is 14 residues. The germline V gene has CDR1 MNHEY and CDR2 SMNVEV (reference sequence).

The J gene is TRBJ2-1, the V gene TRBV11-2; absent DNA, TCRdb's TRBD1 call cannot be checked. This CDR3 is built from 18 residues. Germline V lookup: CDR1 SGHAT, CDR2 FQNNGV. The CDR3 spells CASSEWARNGVNYNEQFF.

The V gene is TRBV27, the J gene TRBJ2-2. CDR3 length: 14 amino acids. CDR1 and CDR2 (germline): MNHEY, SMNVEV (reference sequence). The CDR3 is CASSSQQWTGELFF.

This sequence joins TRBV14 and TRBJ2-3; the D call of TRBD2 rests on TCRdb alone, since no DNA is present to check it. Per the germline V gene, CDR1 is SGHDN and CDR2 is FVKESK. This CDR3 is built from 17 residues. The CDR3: CASSQERTGLPTDTQYF. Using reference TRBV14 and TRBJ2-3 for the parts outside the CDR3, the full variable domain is EAGVTQFPSHSVIEKGQTVTLRCDPISGHDNLYWYRRVMGKEIKFLLHFVKESKQDESGMPNNRFLAERTGGTYSTLKVQPAELEDSGVYFCASSQERTGLPTDTQYFGPGTRLTVL.

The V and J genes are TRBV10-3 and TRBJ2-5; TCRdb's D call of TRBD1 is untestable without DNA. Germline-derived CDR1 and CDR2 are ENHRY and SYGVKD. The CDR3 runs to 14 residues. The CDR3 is CAISDTGVQETQYF.

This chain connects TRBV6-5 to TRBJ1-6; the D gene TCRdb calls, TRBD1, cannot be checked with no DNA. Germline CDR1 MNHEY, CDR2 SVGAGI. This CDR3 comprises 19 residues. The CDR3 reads CASSYDVGDRSSYNSPLHF.

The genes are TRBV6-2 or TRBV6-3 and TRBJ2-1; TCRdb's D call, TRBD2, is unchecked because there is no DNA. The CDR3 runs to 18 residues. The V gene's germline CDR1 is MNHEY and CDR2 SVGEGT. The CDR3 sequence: CASSYPDVGDRSYNEQFF.

CDR3 sequence reads: CSVTQGYRGEQYF. V is TRBV29-1 and J is TRBJ2-7; with no DNA, the TCRdb D assignment of TRBD1 cannot be verified. CDR3 length: 13 residues. Germline-derived CDR1 and CDR2 are SQVTM and ANQGSEA.

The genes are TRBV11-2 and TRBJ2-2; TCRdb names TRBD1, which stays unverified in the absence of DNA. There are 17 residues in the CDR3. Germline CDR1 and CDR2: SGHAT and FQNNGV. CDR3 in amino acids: CASSSPSGTGDTGELFF.

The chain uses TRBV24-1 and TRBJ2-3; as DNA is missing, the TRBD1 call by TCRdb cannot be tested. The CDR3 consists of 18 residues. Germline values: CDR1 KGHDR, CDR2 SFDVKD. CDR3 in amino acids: CATSDLKMAGTSTDTQYF.

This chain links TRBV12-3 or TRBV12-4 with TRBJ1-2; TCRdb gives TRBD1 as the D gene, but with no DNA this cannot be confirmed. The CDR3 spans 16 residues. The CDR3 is CASSFWTGANGYGYTF.

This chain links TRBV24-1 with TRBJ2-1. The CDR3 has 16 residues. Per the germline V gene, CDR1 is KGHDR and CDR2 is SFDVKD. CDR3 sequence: CATSDSDRGSYNEQFF.

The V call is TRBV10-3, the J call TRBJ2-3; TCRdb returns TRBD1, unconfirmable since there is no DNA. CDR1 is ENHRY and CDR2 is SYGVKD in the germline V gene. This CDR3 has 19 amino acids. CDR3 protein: CAISESDRALTLSTDTQYF.

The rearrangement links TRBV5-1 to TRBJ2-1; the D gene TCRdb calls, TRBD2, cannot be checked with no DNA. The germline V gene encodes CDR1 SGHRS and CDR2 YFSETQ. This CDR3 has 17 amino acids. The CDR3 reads CASSLPGLLKPKPEQFF. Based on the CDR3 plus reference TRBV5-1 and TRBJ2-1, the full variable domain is KAGVTQTPRYLIKTRGQQVTLSCSPISGHRSVSWYQQTPGQGLQFLFEYFSETQRNKGNFPGRFSGRQFSNSRSEMNVSTLELGDSALYLCASSLPGLLKPKPEQFFGPGTRLTVL.

The chain's CDR3 is CASSSTSGTLLQQYF. The V gene is TRBV7-2, the J gene TRBJ2-7; the TCRdb D gene call, TRBD2, has no DNA to confirm it. Germline values: CDR1 SGHTA, CDR2 FQGNSA. This CDR3 region has 15 residues.

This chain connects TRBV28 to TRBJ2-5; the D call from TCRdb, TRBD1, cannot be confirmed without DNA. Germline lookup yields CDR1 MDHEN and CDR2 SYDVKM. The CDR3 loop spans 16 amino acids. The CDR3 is CASSLGWQGVQETQYF.

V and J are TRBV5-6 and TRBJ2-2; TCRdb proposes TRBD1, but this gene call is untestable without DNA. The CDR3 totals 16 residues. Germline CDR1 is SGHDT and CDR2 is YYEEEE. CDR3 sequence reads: CASSISGTGPTGELFF.

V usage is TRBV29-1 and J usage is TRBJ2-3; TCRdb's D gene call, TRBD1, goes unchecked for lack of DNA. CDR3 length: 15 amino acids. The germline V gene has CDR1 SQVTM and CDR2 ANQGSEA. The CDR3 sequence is CSVEVGRTDTDTQYF.

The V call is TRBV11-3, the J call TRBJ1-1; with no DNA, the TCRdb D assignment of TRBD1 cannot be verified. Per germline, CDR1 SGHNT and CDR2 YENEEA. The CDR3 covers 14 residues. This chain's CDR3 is CASSRQDVNTEAFF.

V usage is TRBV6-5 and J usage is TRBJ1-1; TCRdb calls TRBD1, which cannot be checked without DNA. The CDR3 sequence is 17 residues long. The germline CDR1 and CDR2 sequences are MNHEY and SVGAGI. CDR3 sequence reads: CASSYSHQGRRNTEAFF.

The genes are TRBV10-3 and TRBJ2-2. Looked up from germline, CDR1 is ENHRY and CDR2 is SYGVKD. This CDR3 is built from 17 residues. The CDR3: CAISVNRQNANTGELFF.

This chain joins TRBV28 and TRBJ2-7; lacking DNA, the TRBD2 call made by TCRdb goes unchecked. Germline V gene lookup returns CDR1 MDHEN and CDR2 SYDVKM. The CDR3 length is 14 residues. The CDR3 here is CASSWTSLTYEQYF.

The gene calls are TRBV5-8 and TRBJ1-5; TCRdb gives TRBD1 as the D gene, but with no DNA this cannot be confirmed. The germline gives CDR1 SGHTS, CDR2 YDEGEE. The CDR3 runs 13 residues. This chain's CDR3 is CASSDGQVKPQHF.